Below, 21 T cell receptor beta chains from the same sample are listed, as sequenced in a study of cytomegalovirus exposure and HLA in healthy donors. Amplification used 60 Vbeta primers and 13 Jbeta primers. Sequencing used immunoSEQ multiplex PCR; TCRdb keeps in-frame clones, though not all of them. Seen here are about 170,000 clones, 60% to 80% observed once, and the top ten hold more than 0.75%. The sample consisted of PBMCs. The source of these receptors is a woman aged 45-59 years in good health and CMV-seropositive.

The chain uses TRBV5-4 and TRBJ2-3; TRBD2 might be the D (5 bases). Trimming removed 5 bases from V and 1 base from J, with 17 bases in between. Germline V gives CDR1 SGHNT, CDR2 YYREEE (reference sequence). The CDR3 extends over 16 amino acids. CDR3 bases: TGTGCCAGCAGACCTGAGGGTGTCAAGGGCACAGATACGCAGTATTTT. Translated, it gives CASRPEGVKGTDTQYF.

The rearrangement joins TRBV28 to TRBJ1-6; D not resolved. The V gene lost 6 bases and the J gene lost 6 bases, with 6 bases spanning the gap. Germline V gene data show CDR1 as MDHEN and CDR2 as SYDVKM. The CDR3 contains 12 residues. CDR3 protein: CASRILNSPLHF. Here the CDR3 DNA reads TGTGCCAGCAGAATCCTTAATTCACCCCTCCACTTT. Variable domain in full (rest from reference TRBV28 and TRBJ1-6): DVKVTQSSRYLVKRTGEKVFLECVQDMDHENMFWYRQDPGLGLRLIYFSYDVKMKEKGDIPEGYSVSREKKERFSLILESASTNQTSMYLCASRILNSPLHFGNGTRLTVT.

The rearrangement uses TRBV7-2 and TRBJ2-3; no reliable D call. The germline gives CDR1 SGHTA, CDR2 FQGNSA. This CDR3 comprises 13 residues. With 4 bases removed from V and 6 bases from J, the gap between germline ends came to 11 bases. The DNA of the CDR3 is TGTGCCAGCAGCTCCATGAACTGGGATACGCAGTATTTT. The encoded protein is CASSSMNWDTQYF.

The gene calls are TRBV7-9 and TRBJ2-4; 12 bases line up with TRBD1. Unmatched junction bases numbered 10, after V lost 7 bases and J lost 0 bases. The CDR3 is made up of 18 amino acids. From germline, CDR1 is SEHNR and CDR2 FQNEAQ (reference sequence). The CDR3, as DNA: TGTGCCAGCACTTCCGGGACAGGGGGCCCCGGAGCCAAAAACATTCAGTACTTC. Protein: CASTSGTGGPGAKNIQYF. Supplemented by reference TRBV7-9 and TRBJ2-4, the full variable domain reads DTGVSQNPRHKITKRGQNVTFRCDPISEHNRLYWYRQTLGQGPEFLTYFQNEAQLEKSRLLSDRFSAERPKGSFSTLEIQRTEQGDSAMYLCASTSGTGGPGAKNIQYFGAGTRLSVL.

This chain joins TRBV2 and TRBJ1-1, with 9 bases matching TRBD1. V lost 5 bases, J lost 7 bases, and 5 bases stayed unmatched. The CDR3 is 13 amino acids. Germline CDR1 SNHLY, CDR2 FYNNEI. CDR3 residues: CASSRDRESEAFF. CDR3 in DNA: TGTGCCAGCAGTCGGGACAGGGAGAGTGAAGCTTTCTTT.

This clone occurred once. The chain links TRBV5-1 to TRBJ2-7; no clear D. This CDR3 has 15 residues. The V and J ends lost 1 base and 5 bases respectively, with 16 bases between them. CDR1 and CDR2 (germline): SGHRS, YFSETQ. The CDR3 region is CASSLSGRDSNEQYF. DNA of the CDR3: TGCGCCAGCAGCTTGTCGGGTCGCGATTCTAACGAGCAGTACTTC.

This clone was counted a single time. The chain carries TRBV27 and TRBJ2-7, with D tentatively TRBD1 (5 bases). The V gene's germline CDR1 is MNHEY and CDR2 SMNVEV (reference sequence). V lost 10 bases to trimming and J lost 0 bases, with 19 bases between them. The CDR3 is 15 residues long. The chain's CDR3 is CATRPLQGLSYEQYF. The CDR3 DNA follows: TGTGCCACCCGTCCCCTCCAGGGTCTCTCCTACGAGCAGTACTTC.

This clone occurred once. V is TRBV29-1 and J is TRBJ1-1; TRBD1 matches 7 bases. CDR1 and CDR2 from the germline V gene are SQVTM and ANQGSEA. There are 16 residues in the CDR3. Trimming removed 4 bases from V and 3 bases from J; junction bases left unmatched: 14. The CDR3 loop is CSVVGTRLQGHTEAFF. In DNA, the CDR3 is TGCAGCGTTGTCGGAACGCGACTACAGGGGCACACTGAAGCTTTCTTT.

V usage is TRBV7-2 and J usage is TRBJ2-7; 11 nucleotides line up with TRBD2. The trim removed 5 bases at V and 3 bases at J, leaving 9 bases unmatched. The CDR3 spans 16 residues. Germline CDR1 and CDR2: SGHTA and FQGNSA. This CDR3 is CASSPRGTSGFYEQYF. The CDR3 nucleotides read TGTGCCAGCAGCCCCCGGGGGACTAGCGGCTTCTACGAGCAGTACTTC.

CDR3 bases: TGCGCCAGCAGCCCGGGGTGGCAGCCCCAAGAGACCCAGTACTTC. Its protein is CASSPGWQPQETQYF. The chain is built from TRBV4-3 and TRBJ2-5; D might be TRBD2 (5 bases). CDR3 length: 15 amino acids. Trimming pared 4 bases from V and 1 base from J, leaving 13 bases between. CDR1 and CDR2 from the germline V gene are LGHNA and YSLEER.

The chain uses TRBV7-2 and TRBJ2-7, with a weak D call TRBD2 (5 bases). Germline V gene sequence: CDR1 SGHTA, CDR2 FQGNSA. The CDR3 has 13 amino acids. V lost 1 base and J lost 6, with 10 bases in between. CDR3 DNA sequence: TGTGCCAGCAGCTTAGGGGGAGTTCCCGAGCAGTACTTC. It yields the protein CASSLGGVPEQYF.

The chain couples TRBV2 to TRBJ2-3; D is possibly TRBD1 (6 bases). From germline, CDR1 is SNHLY and CDR2 FYNNEI. V shed 3 bases and J shed 7 bases, with 8 bases lying between them. This CDR3 is 12 amino acids long. CDR3: CASSDRGYTQYF. Written as DNA, the CDR3 is TGTGCCAGCAGTGACAGGGGCTATACGCAGTATTTT. Filled out from reference TRBV2 and TRBJ2-3, the complete variable domain reads EPEVTQTPSHQVTQMGQEVILRCVPISNHLYFYWYRQILGQKVEFLVSFYNNEISEKSEIFDDQFSVERPDGSNFTLKIRSTKLEDSAMYFCASSDRGYTQYFGPGTRLTVL.

The chain has TRBV18 and TRBJ1-5; TRBD1 aligns across 8 bases. V was clipped by 2 bases and J by 7 bases; unmatched bases: 4. The V gene's germline CDR1 is KGHSH and CDR2 LQKENI. The CDR3 runs 14 residues. CDR3 bases: TGTGCCAGCTCACCAGTGGACAGGGTCCAGCCCCAGCATTTT. Translated: CASSPVDRVQPQHF.

This clone was counted a single time. The genes are TRBV4-1 and TRBJ2-2, with TRBD2 matching over 10 bases. The germline V gene encodes CDR1 MGHRA and CDR2 YSYEKL. V trimming: 1 base; J trimming: 5 bases; junction bases outside the gene matches: 4. The CDR3 covers 16 residues. The CDR3 reads CASSQGPAGGTGELFF. CDR3 sequence (DNA): TGCGCCAGCAGCCAAGGCCCAGCGGGGGGGACCGGGGAGCTGTTTTTT.

The chain recombines TRBV30 with TRBJ2-7; D gene uncertain. Germline CDR1 is GTSNPN and CDR2 is SVGIG (reference sequence). With 3 bases removed from V and 0 bases from J, the gap between germline ends came to 18 bases. The CDR3 consists of 16 residues. The DNA for the CDR3 is TGTGCCTGGAGCCCTACCCCGGGTCGGAGCTCCTACGAGCAGTACTTC. This translates into CAWSPTPGRSSYEQYF.

The genes are TRBV19 and TRBJ1-5; D uncertain. There are 13 residues in the CDR3. Trimming took 4 bases from V and 7 from J, leaving 11 bases between them. Germline V gene data show CDR1 as LNHDA and CDR2 as SQIVND (reference sequence). This CDR3 is CASSRAVEQPQHF. The CDR3 region has the DNA TGTGCCAGTAGTAGGGCAGTCGAGCAGCCCCAGCATTTT.

This clone has just one count. The CDR3 coding sequence is TGTGCCAGCAGTGCAAGGTTCAGGGGGCTGGCCGGGGAGCTGTTTTTT. It translates to CASSARFRGLAGELFF. V and J are TRBV2 and TRBJ2-2; 8 nucleotides match TRBD1. Germline lookup yields CDR1 SNHLY and CDR2 FYNNEI. The V and J ends lost 4 bases and 6 bases, in that order; junction bases with no gene match: 10. This CDR3 contains 16 residues.

The chain employs TRBV4-1 and TRBJ2-3, with a possible D match to TRBD1 (6 bases). Trimming removed 1 base from V and 4 bases from J, with 15 bases in between. This CDR3 is built from 16 residues. CDR1 is MGHRA and CDR2 is YSYEKL in the germline V gene. This CDR3 is CASSQGAGASSDTQYF. CDR3 nucleotides: TGCGCCAGCAGCCAAGGAGCAGGGGCGTCGTCAGATACGCAGTATTTT.

V usage is TRBV6-5 and J usage is TRBJ1-2; unclear D gene. V was trimmed by 0 bases and J by 6 bases, leaving 8 bases between them. The CDR3 has 13 amino acids. The germline gives CDR1 MNHEY, CDR2 SVGAGI. This chain's CDR3 is CASSYSKVDGYTF. CDR3 DNA: TGTGCCAGCAGTTACTCGAAAGTAGATGGCTACACCTTC.

This chain joins TRBV9 and TRBJ2-1, with D perhaps TRBD1 (5 bases). Germline V gene sequence: CDR1 SGDLS, CDR2 YYNGEE. The V and J ends lost 3 bases and 4 bases respectively, with 8 bases between them. The CDR3 has 13 amino acids. CDR3 nucleotide sequence: TGTGCCAGCAGCGCCCGACAGTACAATGAGCAGTTCTTC. The encoded protein is CASSARQYNEQFF. The whole variable domain, remainder taken from reference TRBV9 and TRBJ2-1, is DSGVTQTPKHLITATGQRVTLRCSPRSGDLSVYWYQQSLDQGLQFLIQYYNGEERAKGNILERFSAQQFPDLHSELNLSSLELGDSALYFCASSARQYNEQFFGPGTRLTVL.

V usage is TRBV30 and J usage is TRBJ2-2; unclear D gene. The CDR3 length is 14 residues. Trimming stripped 2 bases from V and 3 bases from J, with 10 bases between. Germline CDR1 is GTSNPN and CDR2 is SVGIG (reference sequence). CDR3 loop: CAWSSYSYTGELFF. The DNA for the CDR3 is TGTGCCTGGAGTTCATACAGTTACACCGGGGAGCTGTTTTTT.